This passage covers 23 T cell receptor beta chains from one sample sequenced in a study of human T cells and chemical hapten exposure. TCRdb used MiXCR to reprocess the RACE reads, holding one entry per CDR3 protein. Found here are under 200,000 distinct CDR3 sequences, approximately 15% of them singletons; the top ten hold 1.7%. Time point noted: patch test 1, 2 weeks after DPC sensitization. Treatment defined: therapeutic diphenylcyclopropenone sensitization with weekly scalp DPC. The sequenced sample was whole blood, obtained in connection with sensitization to the hapten diphenylcyclopropenone (DPC). The receptors stem from a young woman with alopecia areata. Some clones in this sample may be carry-over from other donors' samples.

This clonotype was counted a few times. The chain employs TRBV28 and TRBJ2-2, with D perhaps being TRBD1 or TRBD2 (6 bases each). V was pared by 5 bases and J by 6 bases, with 10 bases between. This CDR3 region has 13 residues. Per the germline V gene, CDR1 is MDHEN and CDR2 is SYDVKM. The CDR3 DNA follows: TGTGCCAGCAGTCCAAGGGGGGCCGGGGAGCTGTTTTTT. This encodes CASSPRGAGELFF.

This clonotype was picked up a small number of times. The V call is TRBV7-3, the J call TRBJ2-5; tentatively, D is TRBD1 or TRBD2 (6 bases each). CDR1 is SGHTA, CDR2 FQGTGA, per germline. V was clipped by 5 bases and J by 5 bases, with 15 bases between them. The CDR3 consists of 14 residues. CDR3 coding DNA: TGTGCCAGCAGCCTAGTAGGGGGGCTGGAGACCCAGTACTTC. Its protein is CASSLVGGLETQYF.

The chain joins TRBV5-1 to TRBJ2-7, with TRBD2 matching 8 bases. This CDR3 contains 15 residues. V dropped 5 bases and J dropped 5; count of bases not matched to a gene: 12. Germline loops: CDR1 SGHRS, CDR2 YFSETQ. The CDR3 DNA reads TGCGCCAGCAGACGTACCACTGGGACTAGTGACGAGCAGTACTTC. Its translation: CASRRTTGTSDEQYF.

This clonotype appeared a few times. V and J are TRBV5-1 and TRBJ2-7; possible D gene TRBD2, 6 bases. Germline V gene data show CDR1 as SGHRS and CDR2 as YFSETQ. This CDR3 is 14 amino acids long. The V end was cut by 4 bases, the J end by 6 bases, with 17 bases between. The CDR3 coding sequence is TGCGCCAGCAGCCCCTTGATGGAGGGAGGCGAGCAGTACTTC. Translated: CASSPLMEGGEQYF.

This rearrangement joins TRBV6-2 or TRBV6-3 to TRBJ2-1; TRBD2 agrees at 15 bases. The CDR3 consists of 15 residues. V shed 7 bases, J shed 7 bases, and the junction held 5 bases outside the gene matches. Germline V gene data show CDR1 as MNHEY and CDR2 as SVGEGT. CDR3: CASTSGLAGGNEQFF. The CDR3 coding sequence is TGTGCCAGCACTTCGGGACTAGCGGGAGGTAATGAGCAGTTCTTC.

The chain carries TRBV28 and TRBJ2-5; D unclear. This CDR3 has 12 amino acids. The V gene lost 5 bases and the J gene lost 5 bases, with 9 bases spanning the gap. The germline V gene encodes CDR1 MDHEN and CDR2 SYDVKM. CDR3 region: CASSPIVETQYF. As DNA, the CDR3 is TGTGCCAGCAGTCCTATCGTGGAGACCCAGTACTTC.

This clonotype was seen a few times. The genes are TRBV28 and TRBJ1-1; the D gene is possibly TRBD1 (5 bases). The CDR3 length is 14 residues. Trimming took off 2 bases at V and 6 bases at J, with 13 bases between the two ends. The germline V gene has CDR1 MDHEN and CDR2 SYDVKM. The chain's CDR3 is CASSLGHMGAEAFF. CDR3 bases: TGTGCCAGCAGTTTAGGGCATATGGGGGCTGAAGCTTTCTTT.

This clonotype was seen more than once but under ten times. CDR3 region: CASSLEPPRHEQFF. Here the CDR3 DNA reads TGTGCCAGCAGCTTGGAGCCTCCTAGGCATGAGCAGTTCTTC. The rearrangement uses TRBV5-4 and TRBJ2-1, with no clear D. The length of the CDR3 is 14 residues. Trimming pared 0 bases from V and 8 bases from J, leaving 12 bases between. Germline V gene sequence: CDR1 SGHNT, CDR2 YYREEE (reference sequence). The entire variable domain, with the rest obtained from reference TRBV5-4 and TRBJ2-1, is as follows: ETGVTQSPTHLIKTRGQQVTLRCSSQSGHNTVSWYQQALGQGPQFIFQYYREEENGRGNFPPRFSGLQFPNYSSELNVNALELDDSALYLCASSLEPPRHEQFFGPGTRLTVL.

This clonotype was observed a few times. This rearrangement joins TRBV12-3 or TRBV12-4 to TRBJ2-3; D possibly uses TRBD1 or TRBD2 (5 bases each). The CDR3 has 14 residues. Trimming removed 6 bases at V and 4 bases at J, with 14 bases between. In DNA, the CDR3 is TGTGCCAGCAGCCCCCCCCTGGGGGCAGATACGCAGTATTTT. Protein: CASSPPLGADTQYF.

This clonotype turned up a few times. The rearrangement uses TRBV3-1 and TRBJ1-6, with D possibly TRBD1 on 5 matching bases. The ends were cut back, 1 base at V and 10 bases at J, with 8 bases in the middle. Germline V gives CDR1 LGHDT, CDR2 YNNKEL (reference sequence). This CDR3 region has 13 residues. CDR3 residues: CASSQGEGSPLHF. CDR3 nucleotide sequence: TGTGCCAGCAGCCAAGGGGAGGGGTCACCCCTCCACTTT.

This clonotype was counted between two and nine times. This chain links TRBV28 with TRBJ2-3, with a weak D call TRBD2 (6 bases). The V gene's germline CDR1 is MDHEN and CDR2 SYDVKM. CDR3 size: 15 residues. V was trimmed by 7 bases and J by 3 bases, leaving 17 bases between them. The chain's CDR3 is CASTSAGSRTDTQYF. CDR3 nucleotides: TGTGCCAGCACTAGCGCTGGGAGTCGAACAGATACGCAGTATTTT. Full variable domain (remainder filled in from reference TRBV28 and TRBJ2-3): DVKVTQSSRYLVKRTGEKVFLECVQDMDHENMFWYRQDPGLGLRLIYFSYDVKMKEKGDIPEGYSVSREKKERFSLILESASTNQTSMYLCASTSAGSRTDTQYFGPGTRLTVL.

V is TRBV20-1 and J is TRBJ2-7, with D possibly being TRBD1 (6 bases). Germline V gives CDR1 DFQATT, CDR2 SNEGSKA (reference sequence). Trimming cost V 6 bases and J 0 bases, with 18 bases left between them. This CDR3 contains 15 residues. CDR3 region: CSASALRGSSYEQYF. The CDR3 coding sequence is TGCAGTGCATCCGCGTTAAGGGGGAGCTCCTACGAGCAGTACTTC.

This clonotype has a count of ten or more. V and J are TRBV12-3 or TRBV12-4 and TRBJ2-1; D is unresolved. The CDR3 is 11 residues long. Trimming took off 3 bases at V and 9 bases at J, with 6 bases between the two ends. The DNA of the CDR3 is TGTGCCAGCAGTTTTTATGGTGAGCAGTTCTTC. Translation gives CASSFYGEQFF.

This chain links TRBV7-2 with TRBJ1-3; perhaps TRBD1 as D (5 bases). CDR1 and CDR2 from the germline V gene are SGHTA and FQGNSA. The CDR3 has 15 residues. Trimming removed 1 base from V and 1 base from J, with 8 bases in between. The CDR3 DNA is TGTGCCAGCAGCTTAGACGGGGGATCTGGAAACACCATATATTTT. Protein sequence: CASSLDGGSGNTIYF.

This clonotype was counted only a few times. The chain couples TRBV4-3 to TRBJ2-1, with D possibly TRBD1 on 6 matching bases. The CDR3 totals 13 residues. The V gene lost 4 bases and the J gene lost 7 bases, with 11 bases spanning the gap. The V gene's germline CDR1 is LGHNA and CDR2 YSLEER. CDR3 amino acids: CASSPRGRNEQFF. CDR3 in DNA: TGCGCCAGCAGCCCCAGGGGAAGGAATGAGCAGTTCTTC.

This clonotype was detected many times. V is TRBV7-9 and J is TRBJ2-7; 8 bases are shared with TRBD1. V lost 3 bases to trimming and J lost 2 bases; unmatched junction nucleotides: 3. Looked up from germline, CDR1 is SEHNR and CDR2 is FQNEAQ (reference sequence). The CDR3 is made up of 14 amino acids. CDR3 DNA: TGTGCCAGCAGCTTGGACAGGGTAGCCTACGAGCAGTACTTC. Encoded protein: CASSLDRVAYEQYF.

This clonotype was seen only a few times. This rearrangement joins TRBV10-3 to TRBJ1-1; no firm D call. CDR1 is ENHRY, CDR2 SYGVKD, per germline. The germline V and J ends were trimmed by 2 bases and 1 base, with 11 bases remaining between them. The CDR3 loop spans 15 amino acids. The DNA of the CDR3 is TGTGCCATCAGTGAGAGAGGTTTTGCGAACACTGAAGCTTTCTTT. It yields the protein CAISERGFANTEAFF.

This clonotype showed up just a few times. The V call is TRBV27, the J call TRBJ2-2, with 10 bases matching TRBD2. J lost 6 bases, V lost 6 bases, and 7 bases had no gene match. The CDR3 runs to 15 residues. Germline lookup yields CDR1 MNHEY and CDR2 SMNVEV (reference sequence). The CDR3 DNA reads TGTGCCAGCAGAGCAGGGCTAGCGGGGGCCGGGGAGCTGTTTTTT. The encoded protein is CASRAGLAGAGELFF.

This clonotype was observed a handful of times. The genes are TRBV2 and TRBJ2-5, with unresolved D. V dropped 3 bases and J dropped 5 bases, with 19 bases sitting between them. The CDR3 is made up of 16 amino acids. Germline V gives CDR1 SNHLY, CDR2 FYNNEI. CDR3 loop: CASSESTGVVSETQYF. CDR3 DNA sequence: TGTGCCAGCAGTGAGAGTACTGGCGTGGTCAGTGAGACCCAGTACTTC.

This clonotype was counted between two and nine times. The J gene is TRBJ2-7, the V gene TRBV4-3; D uncertain. Trimming took off 4 bases at V and 2 bases at J, with 15 bases between the two ends. This CDR3 region has 15 residues. Per the germline V gene, CDR1 is LGHNA and CDR2 is YSLEER. This CDR3 is CASSLNTGTTYEQYF. In DNA, the CDR3 is TGCGCCAGCAGCCTAAACACGGGCACCACCTACGAGCAGTACTTC.

Only a few counts were recorded for this clonotype. The V gene is TRBV5-1, the J gene TRBJ2-5; possible D gene TRBD1, 6 bases. V was pared by 3 bases and J by 3 bases, with 15 bases between. There are 15 residues in the CDR3. Germline V CDR1 and CDR2: SGHRS, YFSETQ. The CDR3: CASSSGQRQEETQYF. DNA for the CDR3: TGCGCCAGCAGCTCCGGACAGCGGCAAGAAGAGACCCAGTACTTC.

The CDR3 nucleotides read TGTGCCAGCAGCCCAACTAGCGTCGTAAACACCGGGGAGCTGTTTTTT. Translation gives CASSPTSVVNTGELFF. The chain links TRBV7-3 to TRBJ2-2; TRBD2 agrees at 7 bases. Trimming at V came to 5 bases and at J to 2 bases, leaving 8 bases not matched to a gene. The V gene's germline CDR1 is SGHTA and CDR2 FQGTGA. There are 16 residues in the CDR3.

This clonotype was recorded at least ten times. CDR3 sequence reads: CASSGLYGYTF. The CDR3 DNA reads as TGTGCCAGCAGCGGACTCTATGGCTACACCTTC. V and J are TRBV9 and TRBJ1-2, with no clear D. Germline CDR1 is SGDLS and CDR2 is YYNGEE. CDR3 length: 11 residues. Trimming left V 3 bases short and J 4 bases short, with 4 bases between.